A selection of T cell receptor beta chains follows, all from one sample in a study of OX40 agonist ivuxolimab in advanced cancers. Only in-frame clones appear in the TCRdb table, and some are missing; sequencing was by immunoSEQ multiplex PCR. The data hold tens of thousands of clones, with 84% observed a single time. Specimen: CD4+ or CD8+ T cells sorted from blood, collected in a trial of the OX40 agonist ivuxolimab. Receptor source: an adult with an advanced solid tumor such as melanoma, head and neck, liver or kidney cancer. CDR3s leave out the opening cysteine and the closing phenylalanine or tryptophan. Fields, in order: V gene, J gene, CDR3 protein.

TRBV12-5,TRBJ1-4,ASGRDLEEKLF
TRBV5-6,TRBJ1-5,ASSLGPGARQPQH
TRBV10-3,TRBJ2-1,ATGSGGSGRGSYNEQF
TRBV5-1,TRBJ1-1,ASSLNTGLTEAF
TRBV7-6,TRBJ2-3,ASSFSETNTQY
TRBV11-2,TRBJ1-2,ASSLDGQSSYGYT
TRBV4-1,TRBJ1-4,ASSQVEKLF
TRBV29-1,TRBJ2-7,SVASPYEQY
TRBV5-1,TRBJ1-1,ASSFSRPAEAF
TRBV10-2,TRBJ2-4,ASRLGENIQY
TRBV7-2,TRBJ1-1,AVRVGLMNTEAF
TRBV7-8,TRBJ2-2,ASSLPSGHGELF
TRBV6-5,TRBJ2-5,ASRTSGQETQY
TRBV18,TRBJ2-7,ASSPGQATYEQH
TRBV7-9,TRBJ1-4,ASDARGRNEKLF
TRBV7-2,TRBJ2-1,ASTWDVYNEQF
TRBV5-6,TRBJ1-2,ASSLGLQYGYT
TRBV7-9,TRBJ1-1,ASSFTTQTIEAF